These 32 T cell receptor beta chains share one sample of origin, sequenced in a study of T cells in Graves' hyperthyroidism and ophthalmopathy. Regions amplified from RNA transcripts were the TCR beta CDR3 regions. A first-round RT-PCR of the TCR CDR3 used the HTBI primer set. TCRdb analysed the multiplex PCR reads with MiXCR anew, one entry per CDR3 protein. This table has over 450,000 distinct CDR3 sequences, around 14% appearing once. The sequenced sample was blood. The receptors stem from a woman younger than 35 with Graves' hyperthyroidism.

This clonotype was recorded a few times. CDR3 DNA: TGTGCCACCAGCAGCGGGCCCGAGCAGTTCTTC. Residues: CATSSGPEQFF. The genes are TRBV15 and TRBJ2-1; D gene ambiguous. The ends were cut back, 3 bases at V and 10 bases at J, with 7 bases in the middle. The CDR3 totals 11 residues. Germline CDR1 and CDR2: LNHNV and YYDKDF (reference sequence).

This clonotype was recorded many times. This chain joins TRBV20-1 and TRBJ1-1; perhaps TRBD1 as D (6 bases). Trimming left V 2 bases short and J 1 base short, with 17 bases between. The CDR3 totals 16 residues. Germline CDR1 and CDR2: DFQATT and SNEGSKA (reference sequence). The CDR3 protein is CSARQPITGKNTEAFF. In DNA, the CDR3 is TGCAGTGCTAGACAACCTATCACAGGGAAGAACACTGAAGCTTTCTTT.

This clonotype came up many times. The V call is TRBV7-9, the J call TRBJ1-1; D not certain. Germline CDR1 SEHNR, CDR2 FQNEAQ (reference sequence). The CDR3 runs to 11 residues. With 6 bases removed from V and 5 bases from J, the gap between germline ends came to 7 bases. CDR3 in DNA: TGTGCCAGCAGTCAACAAACTGAAGCTTTCTTT. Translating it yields CASSQQTEAFF.

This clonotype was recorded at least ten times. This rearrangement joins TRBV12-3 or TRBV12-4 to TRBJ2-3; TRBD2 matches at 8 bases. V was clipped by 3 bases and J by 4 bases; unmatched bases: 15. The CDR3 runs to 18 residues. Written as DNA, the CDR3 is TGTGCCAGCAGTTTTGGGGTTAGCGGGGAGGGGATAGCAGATACGCAGTATTTT. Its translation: CASSFGVSGEGIADTQYF.

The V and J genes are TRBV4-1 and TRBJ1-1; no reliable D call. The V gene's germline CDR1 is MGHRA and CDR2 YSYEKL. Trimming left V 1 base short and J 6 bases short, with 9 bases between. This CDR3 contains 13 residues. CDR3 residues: CASSQGRTAEAFF. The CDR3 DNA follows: TGCGCCAGCAGCCAAGGAAGGACGGCTGAAGCTTTCTTT.

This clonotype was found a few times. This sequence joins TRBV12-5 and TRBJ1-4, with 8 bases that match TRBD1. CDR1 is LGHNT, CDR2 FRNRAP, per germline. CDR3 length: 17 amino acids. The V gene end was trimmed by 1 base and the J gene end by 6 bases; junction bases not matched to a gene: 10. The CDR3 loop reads CASGLAASGGTHEKLFF. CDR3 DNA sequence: TGTGCTAGTGGTTTGGCAGCCTCAGGGGGCACCCATGAAAAACTGTTTTTT.

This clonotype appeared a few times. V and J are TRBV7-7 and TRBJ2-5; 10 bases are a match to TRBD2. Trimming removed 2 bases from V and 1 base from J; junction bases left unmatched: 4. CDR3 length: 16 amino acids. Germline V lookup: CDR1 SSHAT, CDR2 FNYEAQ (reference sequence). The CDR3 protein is CASSLTRLAGQETQYF. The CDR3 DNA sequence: TGTGCCAGCAGCTTAACGCGACTAGCGGGCCAAGAGACCCAGTACTTC. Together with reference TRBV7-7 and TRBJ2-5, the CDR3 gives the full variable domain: GAGVSQSPRYKVTKRGQDVTLRCDPISSHATLYWYQQALGQGPEFLTYFNYEAQPDKSGLPSDRFSAERPEGSISTLTIQRTEQRDSAMYRCASSLTRLAGQETQYFGPGTRLLVL.

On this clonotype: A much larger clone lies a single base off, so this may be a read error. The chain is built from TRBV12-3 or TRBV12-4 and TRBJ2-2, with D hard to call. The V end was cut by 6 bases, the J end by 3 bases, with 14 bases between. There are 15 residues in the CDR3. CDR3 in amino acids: CASSLPAVDTGELFF. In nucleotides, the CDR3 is TGTGCCAGCAGCCTACCAGCTGTTGACACCGGGGAGCTGTTTTTT.

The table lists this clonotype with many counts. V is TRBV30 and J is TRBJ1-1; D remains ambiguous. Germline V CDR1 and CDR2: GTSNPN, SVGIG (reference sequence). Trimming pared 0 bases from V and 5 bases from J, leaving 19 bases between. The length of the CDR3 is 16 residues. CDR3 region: CAWSVQQSVFGTEAFF. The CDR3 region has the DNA TGTGCCTGGAGTGTACAGCAGTCCGTGTTCGGGACTGAAGCTTTCTTT.

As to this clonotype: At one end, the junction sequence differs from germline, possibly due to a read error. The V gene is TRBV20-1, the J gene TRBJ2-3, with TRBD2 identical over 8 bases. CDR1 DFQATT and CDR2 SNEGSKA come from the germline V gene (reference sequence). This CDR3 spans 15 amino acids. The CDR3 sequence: CSAMQLAVFTGTQYF. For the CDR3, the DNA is TGCAGTGCTATGCAACTAGCGGTATTCACAGGTACGCAGTATTTT.

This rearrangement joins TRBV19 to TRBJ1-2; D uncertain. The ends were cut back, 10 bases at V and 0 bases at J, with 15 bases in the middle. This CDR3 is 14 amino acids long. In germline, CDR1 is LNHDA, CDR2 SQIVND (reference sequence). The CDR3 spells CATRPETANYGYTF. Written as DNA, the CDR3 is TGTGCCACCCGGCCAGAAACAGCTAACTATGGCTACACCTTC.

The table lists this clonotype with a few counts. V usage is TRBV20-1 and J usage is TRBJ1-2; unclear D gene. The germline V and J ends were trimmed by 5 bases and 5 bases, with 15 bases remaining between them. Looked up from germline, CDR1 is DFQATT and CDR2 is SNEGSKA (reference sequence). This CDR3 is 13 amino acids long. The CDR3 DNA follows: TGCAGTGCTGCCCCGTCCGGACGATATGGCTACACCTTC. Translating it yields CSAAPSGRYGYTF.

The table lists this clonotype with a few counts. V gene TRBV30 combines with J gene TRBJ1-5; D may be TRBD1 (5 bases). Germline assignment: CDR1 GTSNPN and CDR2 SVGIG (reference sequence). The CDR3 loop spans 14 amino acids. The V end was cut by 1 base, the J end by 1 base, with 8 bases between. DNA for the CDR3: TGTGCCTGGAGTGAGGGGCTCAGCAATCAGCCCCAGCATTTT. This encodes CAWSEGLSNQPQHF.

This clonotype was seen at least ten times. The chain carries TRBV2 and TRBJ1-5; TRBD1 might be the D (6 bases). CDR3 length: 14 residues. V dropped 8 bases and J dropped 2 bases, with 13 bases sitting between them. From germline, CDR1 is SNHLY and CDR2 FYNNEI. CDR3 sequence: CASDEGGGNQPQHF. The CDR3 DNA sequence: TGTGCCAGCGATGAGGGGGGTGGCAATCAGCCCCAGCATTTT. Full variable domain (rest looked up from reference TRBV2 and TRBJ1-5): EPEVTQTPSHQVTQMGQEVILRCVPISNHLYFYWYRQILGQKVEFLVSFYNNEISEKSEIFDDQFSVERPDGSNFTLKIRSTKLEDSAMYFCASDEGGGNQPQHFGDGTRLSIL.

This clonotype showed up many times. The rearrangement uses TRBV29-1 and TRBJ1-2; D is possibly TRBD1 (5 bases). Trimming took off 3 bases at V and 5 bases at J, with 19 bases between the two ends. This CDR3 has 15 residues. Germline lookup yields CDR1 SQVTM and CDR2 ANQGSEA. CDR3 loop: CSVDSSGTAGYGYTF. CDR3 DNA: TGCAGCGTTGACTCCTCCGGGACCGCCGGTTATGGCTACACCTTC.

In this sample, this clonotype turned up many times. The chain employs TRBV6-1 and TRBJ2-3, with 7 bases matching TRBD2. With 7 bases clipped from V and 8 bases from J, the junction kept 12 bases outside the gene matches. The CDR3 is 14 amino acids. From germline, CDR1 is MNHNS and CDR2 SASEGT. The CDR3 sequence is CASNDGLGLGTQYF. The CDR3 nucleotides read TGTGCCAGCAACGACGGACTAGGGCTGGGTACGCAGTATTTT.

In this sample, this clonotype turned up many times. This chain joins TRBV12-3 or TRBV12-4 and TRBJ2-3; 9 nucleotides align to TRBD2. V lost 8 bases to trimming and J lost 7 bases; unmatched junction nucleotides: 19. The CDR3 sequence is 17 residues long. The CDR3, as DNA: TGTGCCAGCGTTCCCCAGGGGTGGCGGGAGGGCCGGAATACGCAGTATTTT. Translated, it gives CASVPQGWREGRNTQYF.

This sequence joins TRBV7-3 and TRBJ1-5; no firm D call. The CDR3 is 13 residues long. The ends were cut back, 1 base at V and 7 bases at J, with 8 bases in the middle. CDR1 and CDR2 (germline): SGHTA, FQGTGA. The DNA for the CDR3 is TGTGCCAGCAGCTTAAATAGGGAACAGCCCCAGCATTTT. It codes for CASSLNREQPQHF.

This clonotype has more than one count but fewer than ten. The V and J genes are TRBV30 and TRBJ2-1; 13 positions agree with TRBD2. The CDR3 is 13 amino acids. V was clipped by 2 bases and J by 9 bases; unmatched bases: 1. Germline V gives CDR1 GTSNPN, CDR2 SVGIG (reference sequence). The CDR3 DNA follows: TGTGCCTGGAGTACTAGCGGGAGGGCTGAGCAGTTCTTC. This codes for CAWSTSGRAEQFF.

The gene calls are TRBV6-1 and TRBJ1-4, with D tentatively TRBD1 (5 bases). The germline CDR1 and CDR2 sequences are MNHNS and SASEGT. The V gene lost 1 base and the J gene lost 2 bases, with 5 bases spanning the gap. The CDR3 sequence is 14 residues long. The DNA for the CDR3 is TGTGCCAGCAGTGAAGGGGGCACTAATGAAAAACTGTTTTTT. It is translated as CASSEGGTNEKLFF.

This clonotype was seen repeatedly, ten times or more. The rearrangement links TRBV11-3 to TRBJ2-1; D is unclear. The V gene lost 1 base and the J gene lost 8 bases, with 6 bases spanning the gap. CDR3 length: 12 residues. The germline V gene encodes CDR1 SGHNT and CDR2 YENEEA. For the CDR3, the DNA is TGTGCCAGCAGCTTAGTAAGTCATGAGCAGTTCTTC. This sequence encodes CASSLVSHEQFF. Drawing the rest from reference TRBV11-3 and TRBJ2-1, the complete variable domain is EAGVVQSPRYKIIEKKQPVAFWCNPISGHNTLYWYLQNLGQGPELLIRYENEEAVDDSQLPKDRFSAERLKGVDSTLKIQPAELGDSAVYLCASSLVSHEQFFGPGTRLTVL.

DNA for the CDR3: TGTGCCAGCAGCTTAGCCCCCAGCAATCAGCCCCAGCATTTT. Translated, it gives CASSLAPSNQPQHF. This chain joins TRBV11-3 and TRBJ1-5; D unresolved. Looked up from germline, CDR1 is SGHNT and CDR2 is YENEEA. The CDR3 is made up of 14 amino acids. V was pared by 1 base and J by 1 base, with 5 bases between.

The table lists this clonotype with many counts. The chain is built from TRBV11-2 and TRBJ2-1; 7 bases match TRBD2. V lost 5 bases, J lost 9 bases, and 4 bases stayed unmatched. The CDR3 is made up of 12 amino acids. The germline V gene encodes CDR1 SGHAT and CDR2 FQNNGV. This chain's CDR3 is CASSLSGGEQFF. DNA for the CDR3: TGTGCCAGCAGCCTATCGGGGGGTGAGCAGTTCTTC.

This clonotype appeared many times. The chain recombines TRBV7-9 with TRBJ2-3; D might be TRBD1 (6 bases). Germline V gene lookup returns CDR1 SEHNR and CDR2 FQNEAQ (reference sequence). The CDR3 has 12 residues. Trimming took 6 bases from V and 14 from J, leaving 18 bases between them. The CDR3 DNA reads TGTGCCAGCAGTTGGGACATTTGGCAACGGTATTTT. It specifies CASSWDIWQRYF.

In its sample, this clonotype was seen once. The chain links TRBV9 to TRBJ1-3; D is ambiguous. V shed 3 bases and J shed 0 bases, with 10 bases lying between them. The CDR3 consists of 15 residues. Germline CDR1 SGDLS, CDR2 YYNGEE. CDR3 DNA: TGTGCCAGCAGCGGAGGACGGGTCTCTGGAAACACCATATATTTT. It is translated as CASSGGRVSGNTIYF.

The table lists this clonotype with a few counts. The CDR3 bases are TGTGCCAGCGGAAAGGGGTTGTGGACTGAAGCTTTCTTT. Its protein product is CASGKGLWTEAFF. The genes are TRBV6-1 and TRBJ1-1; D possibly corresponds to TRBD1 (5 bases). This CDR3 contains 13 residues. Germline V gene lookup returns CDR1 MNHNS and CDR2 SASEGT. The ends were cut back, 8 bases at V and 5 bases at J, with 15 bases in the middle.

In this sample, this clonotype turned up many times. The CDR3 nucleotides read TGTGCCAGCAGTCCTAGTGCAGAGACCCAGTACTTC. Translating gives CASSPSAETQYF. The rearrangement joins TRBV12-3 or TRBV12-4 to TRBJ2-5; D is unclear. The V gene lost 5 bases and the J gene lost 4 bases, with 8 bases spanning the gap. This CDR3 has 12 residues.

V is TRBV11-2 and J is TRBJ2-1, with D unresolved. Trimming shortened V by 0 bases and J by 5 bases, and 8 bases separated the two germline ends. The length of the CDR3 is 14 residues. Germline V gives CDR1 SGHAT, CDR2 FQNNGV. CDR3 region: CASSLESPHNEQFF. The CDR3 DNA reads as TGTGCCAGCAGCTTAGAGTCCCCTCACAATGAGCAGTTCTTC.

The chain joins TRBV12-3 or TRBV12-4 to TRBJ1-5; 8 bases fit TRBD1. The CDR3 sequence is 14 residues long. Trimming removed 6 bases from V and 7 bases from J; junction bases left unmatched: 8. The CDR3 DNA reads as TGTGCCAGCAGCCAGACAGGGGCACGCCAGCCCCAGCATTTT. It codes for CASSQTGARQPQHF.

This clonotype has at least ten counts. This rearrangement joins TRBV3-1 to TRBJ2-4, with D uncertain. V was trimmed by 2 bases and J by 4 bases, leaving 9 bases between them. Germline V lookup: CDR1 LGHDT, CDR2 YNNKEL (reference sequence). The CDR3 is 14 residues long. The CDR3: CASSQQVQKNIQYF. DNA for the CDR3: TGTGCCAGCAGCCAACAGGTCCAGAAAAACATTCAGTACTTC.

The CDR3 DNA reads as TGTGCCAGCAGTGACTCCGGGCCCCTCGGCATCGATCAGCCCCAGCATTTT. It specifies CASSDSGPLGIDQPQHF. The chain carries TRBV25-1 and TRBJ1-5; no clear D gene. Germline V gene lookup returns CDR1 MGHDK and CDR2 SYGVNS. V lost 3 bases to trimming and J lost 5 bases, with 20 bases between them. The CDR3 covers 17 residues. The full variable domain, in which reference TRBV25-1 and TRBJ1-5 provide the parts outside the CDR3, is EADIYQTPRYLVIGTGKKITLECSQTMGHDKMYWYQQDPGMELHLIHYSYGVNSTEKGDLSSESTVSRIRTEHFPLTLESARPSHTSQYLCASSDSGPLGIDQPQHFGDGTRLSIL.

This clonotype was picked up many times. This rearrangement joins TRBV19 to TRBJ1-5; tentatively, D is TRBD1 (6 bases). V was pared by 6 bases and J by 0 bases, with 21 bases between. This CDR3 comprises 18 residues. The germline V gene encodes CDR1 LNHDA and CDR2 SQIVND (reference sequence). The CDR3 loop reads CASSLQGLSLRSNQPQHF. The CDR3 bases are TGTGCCAGTAGCCTACAGGGCCTAAGTTTGCGTAGCAATCAGCCCCAGCATTTT.